The text below deals with one T cell receptor (beta chain). Its antigen is unidentified. Method: immunoSEQ multiplex PCR; TCRdb's copy keeps in-frame clones and lacks some. The repertoire consists of 75,000 to 90,000 clones, with approximately 88% occurring once and the leading ten covering approximately 0.34%. This record comes from a study of graft-versus-host responses after intestinal transplantation. Study-level information: Transplants were multivisceral, liver-intestinal, or isolated intestinal. Every recipient had anti-thymocyte globulin induction and about three years of tacrolimus plus steroids.

Study-wide points: Within allografts, high graft-versus-host to host-versus-graft clonal ratios were seen among patients with graft-donor T cell macrochimerism. Recipient marrow harbored GvH clones, some of which surfaced first in ileum or blood.

Germline CDR1 SGHTA, CDR2 FQGTGA. The length of the CDR3 is 13 residues. Trimming stripped 4 bases from V and 5 bases from J, with 8 bases between. The material sequenced was unstimulated CD4+ T cells sorted from spleen or lymph node cells, taken before intestinal transplant. This receptor was obtained from a human donor who received an intestinal transplant. This chain joins TRBV7-3 and TRBJ2-2; tentative D call: TRBD1 (6 bases). The CDR3 DNA sequence: TGTGCCAGCAGCTGGACAGTGACCGGGGAGCTGTTTTTT. Amino acids: CASSWTVTGELFF.